Listed below are T cell receptor beta chains from one sample, sequenced in a study of shared clonotypes between healthy human individuals. Profiling relied on immunoSEQ multiplex PCR, and the TCRdb table lists in-frame clones only, not all of them. The sample shows about 2.1 million clones, 85% to 95% of them seen only once. The sequencing sample was made of naive CD8+ T cells from PBMCs. Every receptor here comes from a man in his late teens or twenties in good health. Some clones in this sample may be carry-over from other donors' samples. Both conserved end residues are part of each CDR3. The D gene is left open where the match is weak. Clone size is given for some rows only: seen once, a few or many times, or a class if the clone is expanded.

V	J	D	size	CDR3	DNA
TRBV28	TRBJ1-2	TRBD1	.	CASRASGGSGYTF	TGTGCCAGCAGGGCGTCAGGGGGCTCGGGCTACACCTTC
TRBV30	TRBJ2-2	TRBD2	.	CAWSRSKLLAGGGTGELFF	TGTGCCTGGAGTAGATCAAAGCTCTTAGCGGGAGGGGGGACCGGGGAGCTGTTTTTT
TRBV27	TRBJ2-1	.	.	CASSPIIGGDEQFF	TGTGCCAGCAGTCCAATCATCGGAGGGGATGAGCAGTTCTTC
TRBV28	TRBJ1-1	TRBD1	.	CASSAGTGITEAFF	TGTGCCAGCAGTGCCGGGACAGGGATTACTGAAGCTTTCTTT
TRBV27	TRBJ2-7	TRBD1	.	CASSTGTGFYEQYF	TGTGCCAGCAGTACGGGGACAGGGTTCTACGAGCAGTACTTC
TRBV7-9	TRBJ2-3	.	.	CASSPTRDLTDTQYF	TGTGCCAGCAGCCCGACCAGGGACCTCACAGATACGCAGTATTTT
TRBV2	TRBJ2-2	.	.	CASSEAGPSNTGELFF	TGTGCCAGCAGTGAAGCTGGGCCCTCGAACACCGGGGAGCTGTTTTTT
TRBV29-1	TRBJ2-7	TRBD2	.	CSVQLQGLAGSYEQYF	TGCAGCGTACAACTCCAAGGCCTAGCGGGAAGCTACGAGCAGTACTTC
TRBV11-2	TRBJ2-1	.	.	CASSLLPDRSYNEQFF	TGTGCCAGCAGCTTACTCCCGGATCGCTCCTACAATGAGCAGTTCTTC
TRBV4-1	TRBJ1-4	.	.	CASSHEPATNEKLFF	TGCGCCAGCAGCCATGAGCCTGCAACTAATGAAAAACTGTTTTTT
TRBV4-3	TRBJ1-6	.	.	CASSQDRQGVDSPLHF	TGCGCCAGCAGCCAAGACCGGCAGGGCGTGGATTCACCCCTCCACTTT
TRBV9	TRBJ2-7	.	.	CASSPGSGSEQYF	TGTGCCAGCAGCCCCGGCTCGGGGTCCGAGCAGTACTTC
TRBV12-5	TRBJ2-7	TRBD1	.	CASDITRDRASYEQYF	TGTGCTAGTGACATCACCCGGGACAGGGCAAGTTACGAGCAGTACTTC
TRBV19	TRBJ2-1	TRBD2	.	CASSIVGTSGYNEQFF	TGTGCCAGTAGTATAGTGGGGACTAGCGGATACAATGAGCAGTTCTTC
TRBV5-6	TRBJ2-1	TRBD2	.	CASSGLGGLAENNEQFF	TGTGCCAGCAGCGGACTAGGGGGACTAGCGGAAAACAATGAGCAGTTCTTC
TRBV28	TRBJ2-7	.	few	CASSLGEQYF	TGTGCCAGCAGTTTGGGGGAGCAGTACTTC
TRBV7-2	TRBJ2-7	.	.	CASSLGVSARGWEQYF	TGTGCCAGCAGCTTAGGAGTATCGGCTAGGGGGTGGGAGCAGTACTTC
TRBV4-1	TRBJ2-7	.	.	CASRGNEQYF	TGCGCCAGCAGAGGAAACGAGCAGTACTTC
TRBV15	TRBJ2-7	.	.	CATSRVGMGDEQYF	TGTGCCACCAGCAGAGTTGGGATGGGAGACGAGCAGTACTTC
TRBV28	TRBJ2-1	.	.	CASSLISLSSYNEQFF	TGTGCCAGCAGTCTGATTAGCCTATCGTCCTACAATGAGCAGTTCTTC
TRBV7-9	TRBJ2-7	.	.	CASSFNGWDEQYF	TGTGCCAGCAGCTTTAACGGATGGGACGAGCAGTACTTC
TRBV27	TRBJ2-7	TRBD2	.	CASSPFRTSIYEQYF	TGTGCCAGCAGTCCCTTCCGGACTAGCATCTACGAGCAGTACTTC
TRBV5-8	TRBJ2-3	TRBD1	.	CASSLGTGLDTQYF	TGTGCCAGCAGCTTAGGGACAGGGTTAGATACGCAGTATTTT
TRBV7-9	TRBJ2-7	.	.	CASSLVGGEFSYEQYF	TGTGCCAGCAGCTTAGTAGGAGGGGAATTTTCCTACGAGCAGTACTTC
TRBV9	TRBJ2-5	.	.	CASSVAGAQETQYF	TGTGCCAGCAGCGTAGCCGGGGCCCAAGAGACCCAGTACTTC
TRBV28	TRBJ2-7	.	.	CASSSPVLTRPDSYEQYF	TGTGCCAGCAGTTCCCCCGTCTTGACAAGACCTGACTCCTACGAGCAGTACTTC
TRBV4-1	TRBJ2-7	TRBD2	.	CASSQLLADLGEQYF	TGCGCCAGCAGCCAATTACTAGCGGACCTTGGCGAGCAGTACTTC
TRBV5-1	TRBJ2-7	.	.	CASSAGLLPYEQYF	TGCGCCAGCAGCGCGGGACTTCTACCCTACGAGCAGTACTTC
TRBV28	TRBJ1-2	.	.	CASSVSDRDHGYTF	TGTGCCAGCAGTGTCTCCGACAGAGATCATGGCTACACCTTC
TRBV9	TRBJ2-3	TRBD2	.	CASSVGMVAGEDTQYF	TGTGCCAGCAGCGTAGGGATGGTAGCGGGAGAGGATACGCAGTATTTT
TRBV12-5	TRBJ1-1	TRBD1	.	CASGRGTGRVDTEAFF	TGTGCTAGTGGACGCGGGACAGGGAGGGTGGACACTGAAGCTTTCTTT
TRBV19	TRBJ1-5	TRBD1	.	CASSSRDRDPVPNQPQHF	TGTGCCAGTAGTTCCCGGGACAGGGACCCCGTTCCCAATCAGCCCCAGCATTTT
TRBV1	TRBJ1-1	.	few	CTSSQVRVLAEAFF	TGCACCAGCAGCCAAGTAAGGGTATTGGCTGAAGCTTTCTTT
TRBV7-2	TRBJ2-6	.	.	CASSSRTGSSGANVLTF	TGTGCCAGCAGCTCTCGGACGGGGAGCTCTGGGGCCAACGTCCTGACTTTC
TRBV9	TRBJ2-1	.	.	CASSVGPAGHNEQFF	TGTGCCAGCAGCGTAGGTCCTGCTGGTCACAATGAGCAGTTCTTC
TRBV6-1	TRBJ2-2	TRBD1	few	CASRLTGGATGELFF	TGTGCCAGCCGATTAACAGGGGGAGCCACCGGGGAGCTGTTTTTT
TRBV28	TRBJ2-1	.	.	CASSLRGLYNEQFF	TGTGCCAGCAGTTTACGGGGCCTCTACAATGAGCAGTTCTTC
TRBV6-6	TRBJ2-7	TRBD1	.	CASRFAFGQGPHEQYF	TGTGCCAGCAGGTTTGCATTCGGACAGGGGCCTCACGAGCAGTACTTC
TRBV27	TRBJ1-2	.	.	CASSLGTRNNYGYTF	TGTGCCAGCAGTTTAGGGACACGGAATAACTATGGCTACACCTTC
TRBV5-6	TRBJ1-1	.	.	CASSFAAMNTEAFF	TGTGCCAGCAGCTTCGCAGCTATGAACACTGAAGCTTTCTTT
TRBV9	TRBJ2-1	TRBD2	.	CASSPTPGLAGGSSYNEQFF	TGTGCCAGCAGCCCAACCCCGGGACTAGCGGGAGGGTCCTCCTACAATGAGCAGTTCTTC
TRBV6-4	TRBJ2-1	.	.	CASSDWSSAYNEQFF	TGTGCCAGCAGTGACTGGTCTAGCGCGTACAATGAGCAGTTCTTC
TRBV2	TRBJ2-7	.	.	CASSRTYHEQYF	TGTGCCAGCAGCCGGACTTACCACGAGCAGTACTTC
TRBV29-1	TRBJ2-7	TRBD1	.	CSVTKGQGYEQYF	TGCAGCGTCACCAAGGGACAGGGCTACGAGCAGTACTTC
TRBV7-9	TRBJ2-7	TRBD1	.	CASSPQGTFSEQYF	TGTGCCAGCAGCCCACAGGGGACGTTTAGCGAGCAGTACTTC
TRBV4-1	TRBJ2-7	.	.	CASSRVEDSSYEQYF	TGCGCCAGCAGCCGAGTGGAGGACAGCTCCTACGAGCAGTACTTC
TRBV10-2	TRBJ1-5	.	.	CASSNQYSNQPQHF	TGCGCCAGCAGTAACCAGTATAGCAATCAGCCCCAGCATTTT
TRBV7-9	TRBJ2-2	.	.	CASSLFGGTANTGELFF	TGTGCCAGCAGCCTGTTCGGCGGGACCGCGAACACCGGGGAGCTGTTTTTT
TRBV9	TRBJ2-1	TRBD2	.	CASSVGGSGVNEQFF	TGTGCCAGCAGCGTGGGCGGGAGTGGTGTCAATGAGCAGTTCTTC
TRBV9	TRBJ1-1	.	.	CASSVGGWNEAFF	TGTGCCAGCAGCGTAGGAGGGTGGAATGAAGCTTTCTTT
TRBV6-1	TRBJ1-5	.	.	CASSEVYGVRSNQPQHF	TGTGCCAGCAGTGAAGTCTACGGGGTGAGGAGCAATCAGCCCCAGCATTTT
TRBV19	TRBJ2-1	TRBD1	.	CASSDRASYNEQFF	TGTGCCAGTAGCGACAGGGCATCCTACAATGAGCAGTTCTTC